Shown below are 19 T cell receptor beta chains from a single sample sequenced in a study of vaccination and CD4 T cells after COVID-19. Antigens for these TCRs are unknown. Sequence data for DNA of cultured CD4+ T cells were generated by the Oncomine TCR Beta short-read assay. TCRdb passed the PCR reads through MiXCR, listing each CDR3 protein once. The sample consists of about 13,000 distinct CDR3 sequences, roughly a quarter of them appearing once. The treatment denotes: approximately 9-day PBMC culture with coronavirus spike peptide pools or control peptides (ViraFEST assay). This specimen consisted of CD4+ T cells from blood, cultured in vitro, obtained before SARS-CoV-2 vaccination. The origin of the receptors is a human donor who received a COVID-19 vaccine.

The rearrangement uses TRBV2 and TRBJ2-7; D is undetermined. This CDR3 region has 14 residues. Germline V gives CDR1 SNHLY, CDR2 FYNNEI. V was clipped by 7 bases and J by 0 bases, with 13 bases between them. The CDR3 DNA sequence: TGTGCCAGCAAAGGGTTGGGGAACTCCTACGAGCAGTACTTC. Encoded protein: CASKGLGNSYEQYF.

V gene TRBV2 combines with J gene TRBJ2-3; D not certain. The CDR3 runs 19 residues. Trimming cost V 6 bases and J 0 bases, with 25 bases left between them. CDR1 and CDR2 from the germline V gene are SNHLY and FYNNEI. The CDR3 region is CASSTQIRPRVESTDTQYF. CDR3 sequence (DNA): TGTGCCAGCAGCACACAGATCCGCCCTAGGGTCGAGAGCACAGATACGCAGTATTTT. Supplemented by reference TRBV2 and TRBJ2-3, the full variable domain reads EPEVTQTPSHQVTQMGQEVILRCVPISNHLYFYWYRQILGQKVEFLVSFYNNEISEKSEIFDDQFSVERPDGSNFTLKIRSTKLEDSAMYFCASSTQIRPRVESTDTQYFGPGTRLTVL.

The CDR3: CASSTSAADTQYF. As DNA, the CDR3 is TGTGCCAGCAGCACCTCCGCCGCAGATACGCAGTATTTT. The V and J genes are TRBV27 and TRBJ2-3; D remains unclear. The V end lost 6 bases, the J end lost 4 bases, and 11 bases lay between the germline ends. The germline V gene has CDR1 MNHEY and CDR2 SMNVEV (reference sequence). The CDR3 is 13 residues long.

This clonotype was found a few times. V usage is TRBV20-1 and J usage is TRBJ2-5; D gene unclear. This CDR3 has 15 residues. V was shortened by 0 bases and J by 0 bases, with 11 bases between the two germline ends. The germline V gene has CDR1 DFQATT and CDR2 SNEGSKA (reference sequence). The CDR3 reads CSAREYGRNQETQYF. In DNA form, the CDR3 reads TGCAGTGCTAGAGAGTATGGACGGAACCAAGAGACCCAGTACTTC.

The CDR3 nucleotides are TGTGCTAGTGGTTTGGTTACCCCTAACTATGGCTACACCTTC. It specifies CASGLVTPNYGYTF. V usage is TRBV12-5 and J usage is TRBJ1-2; no definite D call. CDR3 length: 14 amino acids. V was pared by 0 bases and J by 0 bases, with 5 bases between. Germline-derived CDR1 and CDR2 are LGHNT and FRNRAP.

The rearrangement uses TRBV20-1 and TRBJ1-2, with D possibly TRBD1 on 6 matching bases. V lost 2 bases and J lost 6, with 16 bases in between. The CDR3 sequence is 14 residues long. CDR1 and CDR2 (germline): DFQATT, SNEGSKA (reference sequence). The CDR3 here is CSARPPTGANGYTF. The CDR3 nucleotides are TGCAGTGCTAGACCCCCGACAGGCGCGAATGGCTACACCTTC.

This chain links TRBV3-1 with TRBJ2-7; the D gene is possibly TRBD2 (6 bases). The CDR3 runs to 13 residues. In germline, CDR1 is LGHDT, CDR2 YNNKEL (reference sequence). Trimming left V 6 bases short and J 6 bases short, with 15 bases between. The CDR3 nucleotides read TGTGCCAGCAGACCCGGGGGTTCGGGCGAGCAGTACTTC. This codes for CASRPGGSGEQYF.

There are a few counts of this clonotype. The V gene is TRBV5-5, the J gene TRBJ2-1, with TRBD1 as a possible D gene (5 bases). The J call is in doubt because the DNA end fits TRBJ2-7 better. The CDR3 sequence is 15 residues long. Germline lookup yields CDR1 SGHKS and CDR2 YYEKEE (reference sequence). CDR3 loop: CASSLARAHLSEQYF. For the CDR3, the DNA is TGTGCCAGCAGCTTGGCCAGGGCCCATTTGAGTGAGCAGTACTTC.

This chain connects TRBV18 to TRBJ2-5; weak D call: TRBD2 (6 bases). The CDR3 contains 14 residues. V shed 6 bases and J shed 4 bases, with 15 bases lying between them. From germline, CDR1 is KGHSH and CDR2 LQKENI. CDR3 nucleotide sequence: TGTGCCAGCTCCCTCAACGGGGGTTTAGAGACCCAGTACTTC. Translated, it gives CASSLNGGLETQYF.

This clonotype was detected a few times. The chain has TRBV1 and TRBJ1-3; TRBD1 was called by the table and not checked on the DNA. TRBV1 is labeled a pseudogene. The CDR3 extends over 21 amino acids. CDR3 sequence reads: CTSSPRSPTGNLLFSGNTIYF. CDR3 nucleotide sequence: TGCACCAGCAGCCCAAGGTCCCCGACCGGGAACCTATTATTCTCTGGAAACACCATATATTTT.

The chain carries TRBV10-2 and TRBJ2-5, with 9 bases identical to TRBD1. V lost 8 bases to trimming and J lost 3 bases; unmatched junction nucleotides: 10. CDR3 length: 15 amino acids. Germline CDR1 and CDR2: WSHSY and SAAADI. The CDR3 sequence is CASSQMGTGKETQYF. The CDR3 region has the DNA TGCGCCAGCTCTCAAATGGGGACAGGGAAAGAGACCCAGTACTTC.

The rearrangement links TRBV21-1 to TRBJ2-1; no check of the table's D call, TRBD1, against the DNA was made. TRBV21-1 is annotated as a pseudogene. CDR3 length: 16 amino acids. The CDR3 nucleotides read TGTGCCAGCAGCAAAGGCCCCGGGACAGTTTACAATGAGCAGTTCTTC. Its protein is CASSKGPGTVYNEQFF.

J is TRBJ1-3 and V is TRBV30; D gene unclear. The CDR3 is made up of 12 amino acids. The germline CDR1 and CDR2 sequences are GTSNPN and SVGIG (reference sequence). Between the trimmed V and J ends, which lost 2 bases and 9 bases, there was a span of 11 bases. The CDR3 sequence is CAWSPHTGTIYF. CDR3 DNA: TGTGCCTGGAGTCCACATACCGGCACCATATATTTT.

Within the sample, this clonotype is large (0.1 to 1%). The chain couples TRBV5-4 to TRBJ1-1; possibly TRBD1 for D (5 bases). V shed 4 bases and J shed 1 base, with 14 bases lying between them. The CDR3 runs to 15 residues. Germline loops: CDR1 SGHNT, CDR2 YYREEE (reference sequence). For the CDR3, the DNA is TGTGCCAGCAGCCGTGCCGGGGCAAGGAACACTGAAGCTTTCTTT. This codes for CASSRAGARNTEAFF.

In its sample, this clonotype is medium-sized. V gene TRBV7-2 combines with J gene TRBJ1-1; the match to TRBD1 covers 8 bases. This CDR3 is built from 14 residues. Germline trimming cut 5 bases from V and 5 bases from J; bases unmatched to any gene: 7. Per germline, CDR1 SGHTA and CDR2 FQGNSA. The CDR3 here is CASSKQGESTEAFF. The CDR3 bases are TGTGCCAGCAGCAAACAGGGGGAGAGTACTGAAGCTTTCTTT.

This clonotype was counted only a few times. The CDR3 DNA follows: TGTGCCAGTAGTGGGACCGGTGGGATAGGGCATCAGCCCCAGCATTTT. Encoded protein: CASSGTGGIGHQPQHF. The rearrangement links TRBV19 to TRBJ1-5; weak D call: TRBD1 (5 bases). V lost 5 bases and J lost 5, with 19 bases in between. Germline V gene sequence: CDR1 LNHDA, CDR2 SQIVND (reference sequence). The CDR3 loop spans 16 amino acids. Full variable domain (rest looked up from reference TRBV19 and TRBJ1-5): DGGITQSPKYLFRKEGQNVTLSCEQNLNHDAMYWYRQDPGQGLRLIYYSQIVNDFQKGDIAEGYSVSREKKESFPLTVTSAQKNPTAFYLCASSGTGGIGHQPQHFGDGTRLSIL.

This chain links TRBV20-1 with TRBJ2-7; TRBD1 matches 7 bases. This CDR3 contains 14 residues. Germline lookup yields CDR1 DFQATT and CDR2 SNEGSKA (reference sequence). After removal of 6 bases from V and 0 bases from J, the junction contained 8 bases not matched to a gene. DNA for the CDR3: TGCAGTGCCTCAGACAGGGAAAGCTCCTACGAGCAGTACTTC. Amino acid sequence: CSASDRESSYEQYF.

The V call is TRBV4-2, the J call TRBJ1-2, with D maybe TRBD1 (6 bases). This CDR3 contains 14 residues. Germline assignment: CDR1 LGHNA and CDR2 YNFKEQ. V lost 5 bases and J 8 bases, leaving 18 bases between the germline ends. CDR3 coding DNA: TGTGCCAGCAGCGGCACACGGGGGCGGGAAGGCTACACCTTC. It specifies CASSGTRGREGYTF.

This clonotype is medium-sized by share. The CDR3 protein is CASSLSADGLYEQYF. CDR3 DNA sequence: TGTGCCAGCAGTTTGTCGGCAGACGGCCTTTACGAGCAGTACTTC. The J gene is TRBJ2-7, the V gene TRBV12-3 or TRBV12-4; no reliable D call. V lost 3 bases and J lost 4, with 16 bases in between. The CDR3 is 15 amino acids.